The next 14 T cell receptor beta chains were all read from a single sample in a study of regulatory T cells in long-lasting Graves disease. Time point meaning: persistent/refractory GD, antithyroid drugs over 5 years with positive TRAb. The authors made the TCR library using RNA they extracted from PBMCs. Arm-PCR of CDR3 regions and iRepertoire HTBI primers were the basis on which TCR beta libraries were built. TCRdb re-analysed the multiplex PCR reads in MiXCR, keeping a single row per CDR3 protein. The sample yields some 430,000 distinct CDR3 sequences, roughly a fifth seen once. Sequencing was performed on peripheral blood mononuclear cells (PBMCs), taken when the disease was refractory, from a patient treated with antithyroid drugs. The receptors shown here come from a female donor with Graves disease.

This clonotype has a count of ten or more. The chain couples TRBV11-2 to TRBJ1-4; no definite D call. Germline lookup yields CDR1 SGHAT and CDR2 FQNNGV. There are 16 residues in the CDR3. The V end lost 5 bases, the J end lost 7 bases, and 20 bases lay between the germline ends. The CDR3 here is CASSILPGYLPEKLFF. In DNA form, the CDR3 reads TGTGCCAGCAGCATTCTACCGGGATATTTGCCTGAAAAACTGTTTTTT.

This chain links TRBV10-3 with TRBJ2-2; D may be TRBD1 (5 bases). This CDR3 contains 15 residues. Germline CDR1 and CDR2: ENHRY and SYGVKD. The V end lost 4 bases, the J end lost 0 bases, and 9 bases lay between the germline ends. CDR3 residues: CAISGQRTNTGELFF. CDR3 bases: TGTGCCATCAGTGGACAGCGCACGAACACCGGGGAGCTGTTTTTT.

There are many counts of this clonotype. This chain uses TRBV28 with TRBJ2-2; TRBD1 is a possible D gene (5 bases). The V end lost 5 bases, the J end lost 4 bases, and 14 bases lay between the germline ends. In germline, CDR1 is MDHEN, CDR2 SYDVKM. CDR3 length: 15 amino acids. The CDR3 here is CASSPRTILTGELFF. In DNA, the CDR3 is TGTGCCAGCAGTCCTCGGACAATCCTCACCGGGGAGCTGTTTTTT.

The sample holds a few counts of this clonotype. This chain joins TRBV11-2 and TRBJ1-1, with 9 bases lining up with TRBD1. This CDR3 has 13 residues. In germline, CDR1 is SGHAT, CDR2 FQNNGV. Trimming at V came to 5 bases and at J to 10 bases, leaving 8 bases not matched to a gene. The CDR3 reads CASSSPGQGGAFF. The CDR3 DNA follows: TGTGCCAGCAGCAGTCCGGGACAGGGAGGAGCTTTCTTT.

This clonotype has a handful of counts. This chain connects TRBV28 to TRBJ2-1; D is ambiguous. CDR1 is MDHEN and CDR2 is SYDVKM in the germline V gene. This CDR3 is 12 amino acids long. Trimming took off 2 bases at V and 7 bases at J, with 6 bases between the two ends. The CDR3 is CASSLDRNEQFF. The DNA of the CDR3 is TGTGCCAGCAGTTTAGATCGTAATGAGCAGTTCTTC.

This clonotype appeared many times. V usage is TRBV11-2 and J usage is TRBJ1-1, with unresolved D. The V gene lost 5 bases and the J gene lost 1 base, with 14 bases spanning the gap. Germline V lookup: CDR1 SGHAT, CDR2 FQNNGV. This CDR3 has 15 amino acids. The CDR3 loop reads CASSLEGGGNTEAFF. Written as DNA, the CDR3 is TGTGCCAGCAGCCTCGAGGGTGGTGGGAACACTGAAGCTTTCTTT.

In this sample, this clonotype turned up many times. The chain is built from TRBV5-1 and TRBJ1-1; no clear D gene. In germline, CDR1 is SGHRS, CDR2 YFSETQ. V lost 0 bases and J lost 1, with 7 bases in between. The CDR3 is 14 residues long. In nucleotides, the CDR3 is TGCGCCAGCAGCTTGGACCGACCGAACACTGAAGCTTTCTTT. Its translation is CASSLDRPNTEAFF.

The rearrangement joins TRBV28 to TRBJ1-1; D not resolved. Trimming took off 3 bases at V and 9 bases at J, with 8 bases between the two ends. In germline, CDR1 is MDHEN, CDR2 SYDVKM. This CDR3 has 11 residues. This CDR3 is CASSFGIKAFF. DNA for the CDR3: TGTGCCAGCAGTTTTGGAATTAAAGCTTTCTTT.

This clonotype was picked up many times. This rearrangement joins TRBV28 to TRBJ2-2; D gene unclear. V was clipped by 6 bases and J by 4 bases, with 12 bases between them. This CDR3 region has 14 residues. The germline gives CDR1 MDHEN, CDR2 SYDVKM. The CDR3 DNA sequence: TGTGCCAGCAGCTTGAGAGGATCCACCGGGGAGCTGTTTTTT. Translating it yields CASSLRGSTGELFF.

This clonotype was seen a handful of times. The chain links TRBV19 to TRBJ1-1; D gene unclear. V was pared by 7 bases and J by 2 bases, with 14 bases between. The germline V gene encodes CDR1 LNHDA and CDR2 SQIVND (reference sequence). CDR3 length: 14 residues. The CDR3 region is CASNPFGINTEAFF. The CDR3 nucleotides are TGTGCCAGTAATCCCTTTGGGATAAACACTGAAGCTTTCTTT.

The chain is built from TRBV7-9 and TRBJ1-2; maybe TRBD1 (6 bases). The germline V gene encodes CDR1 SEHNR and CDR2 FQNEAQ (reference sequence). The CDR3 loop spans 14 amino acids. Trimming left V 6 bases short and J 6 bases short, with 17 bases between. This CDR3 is CASRRQEEGNGYTF. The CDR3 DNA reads TGTGCCAGCAGAAGACAGGAAGAAGGGAATGGCTACACCTTC. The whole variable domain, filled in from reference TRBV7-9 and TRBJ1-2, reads DTGVSQNPRHKITKRGQNVTFRCDPISEHNRLYWYRQTLGQGPEFLTYFQNEAQLEKSRLLSDRFSAERPKGSFSTLEIQRTEQGDSAMYLCASRRQEEGNGYTFGSGTRLTVV.

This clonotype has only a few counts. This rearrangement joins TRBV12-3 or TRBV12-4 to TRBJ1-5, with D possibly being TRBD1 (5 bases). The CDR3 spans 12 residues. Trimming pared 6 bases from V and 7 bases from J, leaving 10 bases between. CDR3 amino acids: CASRPQGQPQHF. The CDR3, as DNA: TGTGCCAGCAGACCCCAGGGACAGCCCCAGCATTTT.

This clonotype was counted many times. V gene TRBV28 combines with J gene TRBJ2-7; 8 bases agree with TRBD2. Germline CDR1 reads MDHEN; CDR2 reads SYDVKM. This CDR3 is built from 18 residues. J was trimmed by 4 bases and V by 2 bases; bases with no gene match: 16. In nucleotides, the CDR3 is TGTGCCAGCAGTTTAAAGCGCCGGGAGGTTAGCGGGATATACGAGCAGTACTTC. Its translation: CASSLKRREVSGIYEQYF.

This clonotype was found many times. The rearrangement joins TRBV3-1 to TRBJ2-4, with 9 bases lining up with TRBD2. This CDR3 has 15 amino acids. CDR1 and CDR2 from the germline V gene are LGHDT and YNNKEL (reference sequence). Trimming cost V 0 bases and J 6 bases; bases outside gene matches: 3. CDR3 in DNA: TGTGCCAGCAGCCAAGATTCACTAGCGGGAAACATTCAGTACTTC. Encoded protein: CASSQDSLAGNIQYF.